These 8 T cell receptor beta chains were all obtained from the same sample, sequenced in a study of CD8+ T cells in alopecia areata (dated by TCRdb to between 2017 and 2018). Preparation of the library involved the immunoSEQ multiplex PCR assay. For TCR sequencing, RNA was extracted from every sample and reverse transcribed into cDNA to serve as template. TCRdb took over this immuneACCESS table, retaining in-frame rearrangements with V and J assigned. Such tables are incomplete; in checked studies, under half of the missing clones stem from an unresolved V gene, and the remainder is unexplained. The sample table lists approximately 150,000 clones, less than 75% of them with a count of one. 36% of the sample goes to the ten largest clones. Sequences were obtained from CD8+ T cells sorted from blood. The receptors were gathered from a human donor in good health.

The rearrangement uses TRBV4-2 and TRBJ2-7, with D tentatively TRBD1 (6 bases). This CDR3 has 16 residues. V dropped 0 bases and J dropped 0 bases, with 12 bases sitting between them. Germline assignment: CDR1 LGHNA and CDR2 YNFKEQ. In nucleotides, the CDR3 is TGTGCCAGCAGCCAAGACACAGGGCTTCTCTCCTACGAGCAGTACTTC. This sequence encodes CASSQDTGLLSYEQYF.

This clone was counted only a few times. The junction differs from germline at one of its ends, possibly a read error. The V and J genes are TRBV7-3 and TRBJ2-1, with D hard to call. Germline V gene data show CDR1 as SGHTA and CDR2 as FQGTGA. The CDR3 runs to 16 residues. CDR3 loop: CASSTQAGRSLDEQFF. CDR3 in DNA: TGCGCCAGCAGCACCCAGGCAGGCCGGTCTTTGGATGAGCAGTTCTTC. Looking up the rest from reference TRBV7-3 and TRBJ2-1 gives the full variable domain: GAGVSQTPSNKVTEKGKYVELRCDPISGHTALYWYRQSLGQGPEFLIYFQGTGAADDSGLPNDRFFAVRPEGSVSTLKIQRTERGDSAVYLCASSTQAGRSLDEQFFGPGTRLTVL.

This chain uses TRBV11-2 with TRBJ2-7, with D uncertain. This CDR3 has 14 residues. Per the germline V gene, CDR1 is SGHAT and CDR2 is FQNNGV. V dropped 1 base and J dropped 3 bases, with 10 bases sitting between them. CDR3 nucleotides: TGTGCCAGCAGCTTAGGCCCAGTGGGCTACGAGCAGTACTTC. Amino acids: CASSLGPVGYEQYF.

The chain couples TRBV19 to TRBJ2-6; D may be TRBD1 (5 bases). The CDR3 length is 18 residues. Germline V gene lookup returns CDR1 LNHDA and CDR2 SQIVND (reference sequence). V lost 8 bases to trimming and J lost 0 bases, with 20 bases between them. The CDR3 DNA reads as TGTGCCAGTCGTCCCTGGGGCAGCCCAACCTCTGGGGCCAACGTCCTGACTTTC. Its translation is CASRPWGSPTSGANVLTF. Full variable domain (rest looked up from reference TRBV19 and TRBJ2-6): DGGITQSPKYLFRKEGQNVTLSCEQNLNHDAMYWYRQDPGQGLRLIYYSQIVNDFQKGDIAEGYSVSREKKESFPLTVTSAQKNPTAFYLCASRPWGSPTSGANVLTFGAGSRLTVL.

The chain recombines TRBV29-1 with TRBJ1-2; possibly TRBD1 for D (5 bases). The length of the CDR3 is 11 residues. Trimming took 7 bases from V and 3 from J, leaving 9 bases between them. Germline V gene data show CDR1 as SQVTM and CDR2 as ANQGSEA. The CDR3 nucleotides read TGCAGCGCTTGGGGGGACTATGGCTACACCTTC. Protein sequence: CSAWGDYGYTF. The complete variable domain, with remaining parts taken from reference TRBV29-1 and TRBJ1-2, reads SAVISQKPSRDICQRGTSLTIQCQVDSQVTMMFWYRQQPGQSLTLIATANQGSEATYESGFVIDKFPISRPNLTFSTLTVSNMSPEDSSIYLCSAWGDYGYTFGSGTRLTVV.

This clone was picked up a small number of times. CDR3 loop: CSATLSDSGANVLTF. DNA of the CDR3: TGCAGCGCCACCCTCTCCGACTCTGGGGCCAACGTCCTGACTTTC. The chain carries TRBV29-1 and TRBJ2-6; D is unresolved. V was clipped by 7 bases and J by 0 bases, with 13 bases between them. Germline V gene sequence: CDR1 SQVTM, CDR2 ANQGSEA. The CDR3 length is 15 residues.

The chain employs TRBV27 and TRBJ2-7; no clear D gene. Trimming stripped 2 bases from V and 5 bases from J, with 13 bases between. The CDR3 is 14 amino acids. CDR1 and CDR2 from the germline V gene are MNHEY and SMNVEV (reference sequence). CDR3 loop: CASSLPPATHEQYF. The CDR3 DNA reads TGTGCCAGCAGTTTACCGCCAGCGACCCACGAGCAGTACTTC.

The chain couples TRBV29-1 to TRBJ2-1; TRBD1 matches 8 bases. This CDR3 region has 16 residues. Germline-derived CDR1 and CDR2 are SQVTM and ANQGSEA. After removal of 2 bases from V and 6 bases from J, the junction contained 12 bases not matched to a gene. For the CDR3, the DNA is TGCAGCGTTGAATCCCACACGGACAGGGTGGCCAATGAGCAGTTCTTC. Protein sequence: CSVESHTDRVANEQFF.